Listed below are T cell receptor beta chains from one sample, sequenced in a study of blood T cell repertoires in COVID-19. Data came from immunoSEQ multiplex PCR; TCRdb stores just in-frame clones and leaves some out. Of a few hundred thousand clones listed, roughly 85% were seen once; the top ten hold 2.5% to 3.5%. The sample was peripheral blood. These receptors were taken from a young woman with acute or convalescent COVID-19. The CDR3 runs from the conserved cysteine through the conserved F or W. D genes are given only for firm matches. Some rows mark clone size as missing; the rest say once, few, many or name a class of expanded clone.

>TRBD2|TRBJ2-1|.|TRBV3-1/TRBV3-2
CASSPRLAGVYNEQFF
TGTGCCAGCAGCCCCAGACTAGCGGGAGTCTACAATGAGCAGTTCTTC
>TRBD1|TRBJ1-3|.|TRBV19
CASSTGQANSGNTIYF
TGTGCCAGTAGTACAGGACAGGCAAACTCTGGAAACACCATATATTTT
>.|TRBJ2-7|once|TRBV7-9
CASSLLYEQYF
TGTGCCAGCAGCCTCCTCTACGAGCAGTACTTC
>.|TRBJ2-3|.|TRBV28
CASTSGALTSTDTQYF
TGTGCCAGCACCTCTGGGGCATTAACTAGCACAGATACGCAGTATTTT
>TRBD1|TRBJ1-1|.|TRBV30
CAWRLDRVTEAFF
TGTGCCTGGAGGCTGGACAGGGTCACTGAAGCTTTCTTT
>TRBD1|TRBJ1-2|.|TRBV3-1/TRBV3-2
CASSSGTGVGYTF
TGTGCCAGCAGCTCCGGGACAGGGGTTGGCTACACCTTC
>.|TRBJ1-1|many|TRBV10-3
CAISEWEGTEAFF
TGTGCCATCAGTGAATGGGAGGGCACTGAAGCTTTCTTT
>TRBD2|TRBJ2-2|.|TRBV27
CASSLFTSGNTGELFF
TGTGCCAGCAGTTTATTTACTAGCGGAAACACCGGGGAGCTGTTTTTT
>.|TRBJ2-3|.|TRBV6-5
CASSYGAKHLRDTQYF
TGTGCCAGCAGTTACGGAGCGAAACACCTTCGGGATACGCAGTATTTT
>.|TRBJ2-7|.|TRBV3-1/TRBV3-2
CASSQETAHEQYF
TGTGCCAGCAGCCAGGAGACGGCGCACGAGCAGTACTTC
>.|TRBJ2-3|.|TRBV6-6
CASTRGLPSTDTQYF
TGTGCCAGCACCCGCGGACTACCAAGCACAGATACGCAGTATTTT
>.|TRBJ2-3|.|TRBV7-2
CASSLTPSGDTQYF
TGTGCCAGCAGCCTAACCCCGTCGGGAGATACGCAGTATTTT
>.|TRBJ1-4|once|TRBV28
CASSLPLYGAQSATNEKLFF
TGTGCCAGCAGTTTACCCCTTTATGGGGCGCAATCTGCGACTAATGAAAAACTGTTTTTT
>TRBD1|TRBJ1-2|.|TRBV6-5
CASSHRGGGYTF
TGTGCCAGCAGTCACAGGGGTGGCGGCTACACCTTC
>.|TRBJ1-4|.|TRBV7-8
CASSRYGPWGDEKLFF
TGTGCCAGCAGCCGTTACGGGCCGTGGGGGGATGAAAAACTGTTTTTT
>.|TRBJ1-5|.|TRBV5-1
CASSLGTQSNQPQHF
TGCGCCAGCAGCTTGGGGACACAAAGCAATCAGCCCCAGCATTTT
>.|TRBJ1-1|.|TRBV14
CASSQGGLTGTEAFF
TGTGCCAGCAGCCAAGGGGGTTTGACAGGTACTGAAGCTTTCTTT
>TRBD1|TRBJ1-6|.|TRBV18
CASSQDRTNSPLHF
TGTGCCAGCTCACAGGACAGGACGAATTCACCCCTCCACTTT
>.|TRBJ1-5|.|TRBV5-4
CASSTGANQPQHF
TGTGCCAGCAGCACGGGAGCCAATCAGCCCCAGCATTTT
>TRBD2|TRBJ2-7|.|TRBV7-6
CASSLGTSGTYEQYF
TGTGCCAGCAGCTTGGGGACTAGCGGAACCTACGAGCAGTACTTC
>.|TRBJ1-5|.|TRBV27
CASSPTGSPQPQHF
TGTGCCAGCAGTCCTACAGGATCGCCTCAGCCCCAGCATTTT
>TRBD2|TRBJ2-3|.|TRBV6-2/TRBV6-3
CASSYSLSGADTQYF
TGTGCCAGCAGTTACTCACTTAGCGGGGCAGATACGCAGTATTTT
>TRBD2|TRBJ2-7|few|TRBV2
CASRDLTGLAGGPYEQYF
TGTGCCAGCAGAGACCTTACGGGACTAGCGGGGGGCCCCTACGAGCAGTACTTC
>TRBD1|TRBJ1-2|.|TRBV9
CASSGDRLAYGYTF
TGTGCCAGCAGCGGGGACAGGTTGGCCTATGGCTACACCTTC
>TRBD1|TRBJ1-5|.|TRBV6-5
CASSLTGVRNQPQHF
TGTGCCAGCAGCCTAACAGGGGTTCGCAATCAGCCCCAGCATTTT
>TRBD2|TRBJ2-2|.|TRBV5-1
CASSFDAGLAGSTGELFF
TGCGCCAGCAGCTTTGACGCGGGACTAGCGGGAAGCACCGGGGAGCTGTTTTTT
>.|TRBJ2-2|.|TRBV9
CASSLWESGELFF
TGTGCCAGCAGCCTCTGGGAGAGCGGGGAGCTGTTTTTT
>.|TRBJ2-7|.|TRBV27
CASSLNRRYEQYF
TGTGCCAGCAGTTTAAACAGGCGCTACGAGCAGTACTTC
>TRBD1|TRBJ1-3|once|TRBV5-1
CASSWGPLTGAEASGNTIYF
TGCGCCAGCAGCTGGGGGCCCCTTACAGGGGCGGAAGCCTCTGGAAACACCATATATTTT
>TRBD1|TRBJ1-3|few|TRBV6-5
CASRTGGRNTIYF
TGTGCCAGCCGGACAGGGGGGAGAAACACCATATATTTT
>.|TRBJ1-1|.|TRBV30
CAWSVSREAFF
TGTGCCTGGAGTGTTTCCAGGGAAGCTTTCTTT
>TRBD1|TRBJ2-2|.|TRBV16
CASSQYGQEMNTGELFF
TGTGCCAGCAGCCAATACGGACAGGAAATGAACACCGGGGAGCTGTTTTTT
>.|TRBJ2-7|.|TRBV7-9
CASSLYPEGPDEQYF
TGTGCCAGCAGCTTATATCCCGAGGGTCCGGATGAGCAGTACTTC
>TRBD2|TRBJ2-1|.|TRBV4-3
CASSQGPGTSGADNEQFF
TGCGCCAGCAGCCAAGGACCCGGGACTAGCGGAGCAGACAATGAGCAGTTCTTC
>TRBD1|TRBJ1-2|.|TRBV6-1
CASSEADGQVYGYTF
TGTGCCAGCAGTGAAGCCGACGGACAGGTTTATGGCTACACCTTC
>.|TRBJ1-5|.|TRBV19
CASSIADPIGGQPQHF
TGTGCCAGTAGTATTGCGGACCCGATAGGCGGGCAGCCCCAGCATTTT
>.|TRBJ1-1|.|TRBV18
CASSHLRGEDLNTEAFF
TGTGCCAGCTCCCACCTCAGGGGCGAAGACCTGAACACTGAAGCTTTCTTT
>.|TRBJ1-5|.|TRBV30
CAWSSMGGTQPQHF
TGTGCCTGGAGTAGCATGGGGGGGACTCAGCCCCAGCATTTT
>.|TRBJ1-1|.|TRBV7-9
CASRLGIQSEAFF
TGTGCCAGCAGATTAGGAATACAGAGTGAAGCTTTTTTT
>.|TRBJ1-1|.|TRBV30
CAWEPQGTEAFF
TGTGCCTGGGAGCCCCAGGGGACTGAAGCTTTCTTT
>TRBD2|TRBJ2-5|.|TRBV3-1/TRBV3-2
CASSQEPGSGRETQYF
TGTGCCAGCAGCCAAGAACCCGGTTCCGGGAGGGAGACCCAGTACTTC
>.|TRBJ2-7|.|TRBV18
CASSFDRLEQYF
TGTGCCAGCTCCTTTGACAGGCTGGAGCAGTACTTC
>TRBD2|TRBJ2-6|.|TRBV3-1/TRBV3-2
CASSDVRTSGSGANVLTF
TGTGCCAGCAGTGACGTAAGGACTAGCGGGTCTGGGGCCAACGTCCTGACTTTC
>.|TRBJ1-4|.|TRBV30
CAWGEGVWGRGLFF
TGTGCCTGGGGCGAGGGGGTGTGGGGCAGAGGCCTGTTTTTT
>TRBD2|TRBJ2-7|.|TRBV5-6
CASSGLAGEGYEQYF
TGTGCCAGCAGCGGACTAGCGGGAGAAGGCTACGAGCAGTACTTC
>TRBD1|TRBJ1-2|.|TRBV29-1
CSAGQGDYGYTF
TGCAGCGCCGGACAGGGGGACTATGGCTACACCTTC
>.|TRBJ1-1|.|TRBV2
CASSAPTGVNEAFF
TGTGCCAGCAGTGCCCCGACAGGCGTAAATGAAGCTTTCTTT
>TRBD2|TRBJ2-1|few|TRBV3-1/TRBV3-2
CASSLQRGINEQFF
TGTGCCAGCAGCCTCCAGCGGGGGATAAATGAGCAGTTCTTC
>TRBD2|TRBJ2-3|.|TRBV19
CASSMRLAGGTDTQYF
TGTGCCAGTAGTATGCGGCTAGCGGGAGGCACAGATACGCAGTATTTT
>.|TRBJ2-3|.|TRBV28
CASSPDRLGRGTDTQYF
TGTGCCAGCAGTCCCGACCGACTAGGTCGGGGCACAGATACGCAGTATTTT
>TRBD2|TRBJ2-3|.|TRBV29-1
CSVGSAGVADTQYF
TGCAGCGTTGGGTCAGCGGGAGTTGCAGATACGCAGTATTTT
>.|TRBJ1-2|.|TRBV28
CASSWDTRSYGYTF
TGTGCCAGCAGTTGGGACACCAGGTCCTATGGCTACACCTTC
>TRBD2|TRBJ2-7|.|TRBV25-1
CASSDPSGRPKGEQYF
TGTGCCAGCAGTGACCCGAGCGGGAGGCCAAAGGGGGAGCAGTACTTC
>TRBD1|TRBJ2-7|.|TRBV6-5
CASRKQGQNWYEQYF
TGTGCCAGCAGAAAACAGGGGCAAAACTGGTACGAGCAGTACTTC